The entry below describes one TCR beta chain. The data originate from a study of PD-1 blockade in classical Hodgkin lymphoma. Here immunoSEQ multiplex PCR was the method, and the copy in TCRdb shows in-frame clones only, minus some. The data hold roughly 140,000 clones, with around 73% observed a single time. Each patient's relapse followed autologous stem cell transplantation, and brentuximab vedotin exposure varied. Germline V CDR1 and CDR2: SGHNT, YYREEE (reference sequence). Trimming shortened V by 1 base and J by 1 base, and 11 bases separated the two germline ends. The CDR3 has 15 residues. This TCR derives from a human donor with classical Hodgkin lymphoma. This chain connects TRBV5-4 to TRBJ1-1; D unclear. This sample comprised peripheral blood mononuclear cells (PBMCs), obtained before the second cycle of nivolumab. CDR3 region: CASSLRTFPNTEAFF. The CDR3 DNA reads as TGTGCCAGCAGCTTGAGGACCTTCCCGAACACTGAAGCTTTCTTT.